Listed below are T cell receptor beta chains from one sample, sequenced in a study of CD8 T cells in ankylosing spondylitis. TCRdb used MiXCR to reprocess the 5' RACE reads, holding one entry per CDR3 protein. In the table there are 150,000 to 200,000 distinct CDR3 sequences, roughly 30% of which are singletons. Sequencing was carried out using synovial fluid, either unsorted or a sorted T cell fraction (not recorded which). Every receptor here comes from a male donor with ankylosing spondylitis. CDR3s leave out the opening cysteine and the closing phenylalanine or tryptophan. The order of the fields is clone size, J gene, V gene, CDR3 protein. Clone size is stated in some rows and not others, as once, few, many or a class when expanded.

NA,TRBJ1-1,TRBV5-1,ASREGQQFTEAF
NA,TRBJ1-5,TRBV20-1,SVGQVSNQPQH
NA,TRBJ1-3,TRBV30,AWATGIYTGNTIY
many,TRBJ2-1,TRBV29-1,SVEEASGRREQF
few,TRBJ1-2,TRBV12-3/TRBV12-4,ASSTRQGIYGYT
NA,TRBJ2-7,TRBV7-9,ASSFSVGGGEQY
many,TRBJ2-5,TRBV24-1,ATRGPGTVETQY
many,TRBJ2-2,TRBV12-3/TRBV12-4,ASSAGLAYTGELF
NA,TRBJ1-3,TRBV7-9,ASSYSGTGTGNTIY
NA,TRBJ1-1,TRBV28,ASSFGGGSDTEAF
many,TRBJ2-7,TRBV20-1,SAALETFLYEQY
NA,TRBJ2-3,TRBV9,ASSVETWADTQY
few,TRBJ1-2,TRBV5-1,ASSFQGENYGYT
many,TRBJ2-3,TRBV5-1,ASSPEGSLDTQY
few,TRBJ2-1,TRBV20-1,SAPPIHRGQGNEQF
NA,TRBJ2-5,TRBV20-1,SGQPDFETQY
few,TRBJ1-1,TRBV7-2,ASRTGGMVNTEAF